This T cell receptor beta chain is from a study of T-cell memory formation after mild COVID-19. 5'RACE with constant-segment primers built TCRalpha and TCRbeta cDNA libraries with UMIs. TCRdb reanalysed the 5' RACE reads using MiXCR and keeps one entry per CDR3 protein. The sample lists about 390,000 distinct CDR3 sequences, 21% occurring once. This CDR3 comprises 13 residues. CDR1 is SGHAT, CDR2 FQDESV, per germline (reference sequence). V lost 5 bases to trimming and J lost 7 bases, with 14 bases between them. This receptor was taken from an adult woman who had mild COVID-19 (a few samples of this study predate the infection). Cell type and time point are not known. The chain recombines TRBV11-1 with TRBJ1-1, with D possibly TRBD1 on 5 matching bases. The material sequenced was PBMCs or a T cell subset sorted from them (not recorded which). The CDR3 DNA follows: TGTGCCAGCAGCCCCGGGACGGAAGGTGAAGCTTTCTTT. This sequence encodes CASSPGTEGEAFF.